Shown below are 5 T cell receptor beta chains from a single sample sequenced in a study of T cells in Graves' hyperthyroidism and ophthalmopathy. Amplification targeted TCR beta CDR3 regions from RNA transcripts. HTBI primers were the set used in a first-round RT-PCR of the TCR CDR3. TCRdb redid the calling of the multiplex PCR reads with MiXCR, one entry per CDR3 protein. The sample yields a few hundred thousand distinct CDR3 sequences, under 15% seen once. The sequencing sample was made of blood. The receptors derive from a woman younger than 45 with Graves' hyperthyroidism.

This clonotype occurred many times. Here the CDR3 DNA reads TGTGCCAGCAGTTTAGTACCGGGAGGGCCTGCCTACAATGAGCAGTTCTTC. As protein: CASSLVPGGPAYNEQFF. This chain joins TRBV28 and TRBJ2-1, with 8 nucleotides matching TRBD2. The germline V gene has CDR1 MDHEN and CDR2 SYDVKM. The CDR3 has 17 amino acids. V dropped 2 bases and J dropped 2; count of bases not matched to a gene: 8.

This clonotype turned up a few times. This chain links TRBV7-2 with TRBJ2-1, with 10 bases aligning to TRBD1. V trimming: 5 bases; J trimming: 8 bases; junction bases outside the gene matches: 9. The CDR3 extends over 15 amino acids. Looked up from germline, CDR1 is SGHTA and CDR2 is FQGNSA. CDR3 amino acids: CASSTRSGTGDEQFF. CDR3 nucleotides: TGTGCCAGCAGCACCAGATCCGGGACAGGGGATGAGCAGTTCTTC.

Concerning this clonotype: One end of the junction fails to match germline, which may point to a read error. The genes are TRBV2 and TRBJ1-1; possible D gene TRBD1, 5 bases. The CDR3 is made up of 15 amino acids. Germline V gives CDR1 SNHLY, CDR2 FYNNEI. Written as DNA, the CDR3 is TGTGCCAGCCAGCGGGGGAGATTACAGAACACTGAAGCTTCCTTT. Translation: CASQRGRLQNTEASF. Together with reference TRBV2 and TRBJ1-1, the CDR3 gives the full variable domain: EPEVTQTPSHQVTQMGQEVILRCVPISNHLYFYWYRQILGQKVEFLVSFYNNEISEKSEIFDDQFSVERPDGSNFTLKIRSTKLEDSAMYFCASQRGRLQNTEASFGQGTRLTVV.

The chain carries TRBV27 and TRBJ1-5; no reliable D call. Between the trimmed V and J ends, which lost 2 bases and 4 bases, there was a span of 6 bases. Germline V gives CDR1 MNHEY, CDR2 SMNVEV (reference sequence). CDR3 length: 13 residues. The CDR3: CASSLSRNQPQHF. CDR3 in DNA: TGTGCCAGCAGTTTAAGCAGAAATCAGCCCCAGCATTTT.

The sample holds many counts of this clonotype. The CDR3 reads CASSTRAQGFETQYF. CDR3 coding DNA: TGTGCCAGCAGCACACGGGCCCAGGGTTTTGAGACCCAGTACTTC. V gene TRBV9 combines with J gene TRBJ2-5; perhaps TRBD1 as D (5 bases). Deletions cut 4 bases from V and 5 bases from J, with 18 bases between. Germline V gene sequence: CDR1 SGDLS, CDR2 YYNGEE. The CDR3 is 15 amino acids.